The rows below give T cell receptor beta chains drawn from one sample of a study of OX40 agonist ivuxolimab in advanced cancers. The table came from immunoSEQ multiplex PCR; TCRdb's copy has only in-frame clones and leaves some out. The sample carries under 150,000 clones, about nine tenths recorded once. Sequencing was performed on CD4+ or CD8+ T cells sorted from blood, taken in a trial of the OX40 agonist ivuxolimab. The source of these receptors is an adult with an advanced solid tumor such as melanoma, head and neck, liver or kidney cancer. Both conserved end residues are part of each CDR3. The D gene is left open where the match is weak. Clone size is not always given. Where it is, it says once, few, many or a class for expanded clones.

cdr3_aa: CASSLYRGGDQPQHF
cdr3_nt: TGTGCCAGCTCTCTCTACAGGGGAGGGGATCAGCCCCAGCATTTT
d_call: TRBD1
clone_size: NA
j_call: TRBJ1-5
v_call: TRBV18
cdr3_length: 15

cdr3_aa: CSVFGLAATDTQYF
cdr3_nt: TGCAGCGTTTTCGGTCTAGCGGCCACAGATACGCAGTATTTT
d_call: TRBD2
clone_size: NA
j_call: TRBJ2-3
v_call: TRBV29-1
cdr3_length: 14

cdr3_aa: CASSPGHTYEQYF
cdr3_nt: TGTGCCAGCTCACCGGGGCATACCTACGAGCAGTACTTC
d_call: NA
clone_size: NA
j_call: TRBJ2-7
v_call: TRBV18
cdr3_length: 13

cdr3_aa: CASSLAARSLGNEQFF
cdr3_nt: TGCGCCAGCAGCTTGGCCGCTAGGAGCTTAGGCAATGAGCAGTTCTTC
d_call: NA
clone_size: NA
j_call: TRBJ2-1
v_call: TRBV5-1
cdr3_length: 16

cdr3_aa: CASSKGGTTDTQYF
cdr3_nt: TGCGCCAGCTCAAAGGGGGGGACCACAGATACGCAGTATTTT
d_call: NA
clone_size: once
j_call: TRBJ2-3
v_call: TRBV5-1
cdr3_length: 14

cdr3_aa: CASSQVRLAGEGDTEQFF
cdr3_nt: TGCGCCAGCAGCCAAGTCAGACTAGCGGGAGAGGGGGACACTGAGCAGTTCTTC
d_call: TRBD2
clone_size: NA
j_call: TRBJ2-1
v_call: TRBV4-3
cdr3_length: 18

cdr3_aa: CASSLASGGPPTYEQYF
cdr3_nt: TGCGCCAGCAGCTTGGCGTCAGGGGGCCCCCCCACCTACGAGCAGTACTTC
d_call: TRBD1
clone_size: NA
j_call: TRBJ2-7
v_call: TRBV5-1
cdr3_length: 17

cdr3_aa: CASSLPVKGSEQFF
cdr3_nt: TGTGCCAGCAGTTTACCCGTAAAAGGGAGTGAGCAGTTCTTC
d_call: NA
clone_size: NA
j_call: TRBJ2-1
v_call: TRBV27
cdr3_length: 14

cdr3_aa: CASSPFTDTQYF
cdr3_nt: TGTGCCAGCAGTCCGTTCACAGATACGCAGTATTTT
d_call: NA
clone_size: NA
j_call: TRBJ2-3
v_call: TRBV28
cdr3_length: 12

cdr3_aa: CASSLPPSYGYTF
cdr3_nt: TGTGCCAGCAGCCTCCCCCCCAGTTATGGCTACACCTTC
d_call: NA
clone_size: NA
j_call: TRBJ1-2
v_call: TRBV28
cdr3_length: 13

cdr3_aa: CASSVGASGAYNEQFF
cdr3_nt: TGTGCCAGCAGCGTAGGTGCCAGCGGGGCTTACAATGAGCAGTTCTTC
d_call: TRBD2
clone_size: NA
j_call: TRBJ2-1
v_call: TRBV9
cdr3_length: 16

cdr3_aa: CASSDQGMETQYF
cdr3_nt: TGCGCCAGCAGCGATCAGGGTATGGAGACCCAGTACTTC
d_call: NA
clone_size: NA
j_call: TRBJ2-5
v_call: TRBV4-1
cdr3_length: 13

cdr3_aa: CASSLSADTEAFF
cdr3_nt: TGCGCCAGCAGCTTGTCGGCGGACACTGAAGCTTTCTTT
d_call: NA
clone_size: NA
j_call: TRBJ1-1
v_call: TRBV5-1
cdr3_length: 13

cdr3_aa: CASTKTGGNYEQYF
cdr3_nt: TGTGCCAGCACCAAGACAGGGGGCAATTACGAGCAGTACTTC
d_call: TRBD1
clone_size: NA
j_call: TRBJ2-7
v_call: TRBV27
cdr3_length: 14

cdr3_aa: CASSSWREGANYGYTF
cdr3_nt: TGCGCCAGCAGCTCCTGGAGGGAGGGTGCTAACTATGGCTACACCTTC
d_call: NA
clone_size: once
j_call: TRBJ1-2
v_call: TRBV5-1
cdr3_length: 16

cdr3_aa: CASSRTGAGVYEQYF
cdr3_nt: TGTGCCAGCAGCAGAACAGGGGCCGGGGTCTACGAGCAGTACTTC
d_call: TRBD1
clone_size: NA
j_call: TRBJ2-7
v_call: TRBV5-5
cdr3_length: 15

cdr3_aa: CASIPAQGASDTQYF
cdr3_nt: TGTGCCAGCATCCCAGCCCAGGGGGCATCAGATACGCAGTATTTT
d_call: TRBD1
clone_size: NA
j_call: TRBJ2-3
v_call: TRBV5-4
cdr3_length: 15